This T cell receptor beta chain was retrieved from a study of shared clonotypes between healthy human individuals. About the study: The donor pool was made up of two women and a few men aged 18 to 49.

Sorted-subset replicate PCR reactions were performed with approximately 200 ng DNA, corresponding to tens of thousands of T cell genomes. The assay was immunoSEQ multiplex PCR, and TCRdb's table has in-frame clones only and misses some. This table has about 2 million clones, roughly 95% appearing once. This CDR3 is built from 13 residues. Germline V gives CDR1 MDHEN, CDR2 SYDVKM. V gave up 6 bases and J gave up 5 bases, with 13 bases separating them. This clone was recorded once. Naive CD8 populations comprised CD45RO-negative cells positively selected for CCR7, excluding terminally differentiated effector memory CD45RA+ cells.

Sequencing input: naive CD8+ T cells sorted from blood. The receptor was derived from a man aged 18-30 years in good health. The chain joins TRBV28 to TRBJ1-2; D unclear. For the CDR3, the DNA is TGTGCCAGCAGCTACGATCTCGGGTATGGCTACACCTTC. Amino acids: CASSYDLGYGYTF.